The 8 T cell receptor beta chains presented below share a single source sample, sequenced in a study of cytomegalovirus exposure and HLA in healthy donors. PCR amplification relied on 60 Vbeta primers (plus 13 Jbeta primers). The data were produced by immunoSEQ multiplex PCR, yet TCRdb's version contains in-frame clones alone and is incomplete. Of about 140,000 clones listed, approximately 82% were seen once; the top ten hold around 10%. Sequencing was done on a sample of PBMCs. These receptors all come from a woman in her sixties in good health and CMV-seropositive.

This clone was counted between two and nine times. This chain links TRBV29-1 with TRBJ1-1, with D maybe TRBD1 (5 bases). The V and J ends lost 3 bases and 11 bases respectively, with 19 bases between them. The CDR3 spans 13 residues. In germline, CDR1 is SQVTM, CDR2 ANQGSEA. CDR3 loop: CSVDRGTLGEAFF. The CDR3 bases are TGCAGCGTTGACCGGGGGACGCTGGGTGAGGCTTTCTTT.

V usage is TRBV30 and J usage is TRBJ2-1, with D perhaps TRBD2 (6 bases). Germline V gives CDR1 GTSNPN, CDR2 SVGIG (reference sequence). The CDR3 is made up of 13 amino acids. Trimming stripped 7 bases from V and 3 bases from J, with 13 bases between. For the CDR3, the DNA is TGTGCCTCCCAAGCGGGTCGCTACAATGAGCAGTTCTTC. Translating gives CASQAGRYNEQFF.

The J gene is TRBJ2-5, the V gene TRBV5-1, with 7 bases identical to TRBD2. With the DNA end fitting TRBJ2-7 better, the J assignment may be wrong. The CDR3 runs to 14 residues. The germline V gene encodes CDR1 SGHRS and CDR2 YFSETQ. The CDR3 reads CASSLIGLVYEQYF. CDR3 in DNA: TGCGCCAGCAGCTTGATTGGACTAGTATACGAGCAGTACTTC.

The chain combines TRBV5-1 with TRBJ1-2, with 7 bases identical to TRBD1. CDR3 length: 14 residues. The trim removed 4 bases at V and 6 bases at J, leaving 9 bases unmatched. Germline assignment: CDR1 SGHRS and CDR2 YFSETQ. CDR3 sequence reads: CASSRDRAGDGYTF. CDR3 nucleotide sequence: TGCGCCAGCAGCCGAGACAGGGCTGGGGATGGCTACACCTTC.

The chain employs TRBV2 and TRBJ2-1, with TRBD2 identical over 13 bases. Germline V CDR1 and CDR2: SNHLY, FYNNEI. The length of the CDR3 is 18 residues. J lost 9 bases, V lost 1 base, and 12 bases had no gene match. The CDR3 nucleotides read TGTGCCAGCAGTGAAGGACTAGCGGGAGGTCTTTCCACAAGTGAGCAGTTCTTC. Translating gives CASSEGLAGGLSTSEQFF.

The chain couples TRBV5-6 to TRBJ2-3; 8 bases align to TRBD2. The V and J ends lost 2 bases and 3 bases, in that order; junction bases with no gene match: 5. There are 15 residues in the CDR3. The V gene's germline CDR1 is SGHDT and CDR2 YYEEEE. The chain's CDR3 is CASSFGGGPTDTQYF. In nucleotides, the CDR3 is TGTGCCAGCAGCTTCGGGGGGGGCCCTACAGATACGCAGTATTTT.

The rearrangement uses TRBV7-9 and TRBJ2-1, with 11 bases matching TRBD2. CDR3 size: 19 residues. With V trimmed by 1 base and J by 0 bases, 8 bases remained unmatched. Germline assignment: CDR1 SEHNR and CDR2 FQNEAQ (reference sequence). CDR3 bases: TGTGCCAGCAGCTTAGTTGGACTAGCGGGCTACAGCTCCTACAATGAGCAGTTCTTC. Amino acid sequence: CASSLVGLAGYSSYNEQFF. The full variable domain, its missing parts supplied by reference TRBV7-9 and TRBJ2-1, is DTGVSQNPRHKITKRGQNVTFRCDPISEHNRLYWYRQTLGQGPEFLTYFQNEAQLEKSRLLSDRFSAERPKGSFSTLEIQRTEQGDSAMYLCASSLVGLAGYSSYNEQFFGPGTRLTVL.

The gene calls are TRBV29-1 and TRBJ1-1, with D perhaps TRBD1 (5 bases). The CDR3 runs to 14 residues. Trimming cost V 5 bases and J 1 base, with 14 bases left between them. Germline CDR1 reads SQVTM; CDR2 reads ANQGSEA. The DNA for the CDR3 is TGCAGCGTTCCTATCTGGGGGGAGAACACTGAAGCTTTCTTT. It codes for CSVPIWGENTEAFF.